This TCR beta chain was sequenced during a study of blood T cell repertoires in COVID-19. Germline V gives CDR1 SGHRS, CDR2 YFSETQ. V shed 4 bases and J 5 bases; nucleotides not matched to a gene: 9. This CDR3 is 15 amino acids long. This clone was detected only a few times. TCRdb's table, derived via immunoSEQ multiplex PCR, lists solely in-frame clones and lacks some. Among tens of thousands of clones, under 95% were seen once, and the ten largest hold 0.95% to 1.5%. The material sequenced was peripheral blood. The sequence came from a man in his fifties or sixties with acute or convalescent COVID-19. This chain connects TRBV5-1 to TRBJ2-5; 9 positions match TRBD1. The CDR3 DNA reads TGCGCCAGCAGCCGAAGCGGACAGGGGTCGGAGACCCAGTACTTC. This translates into CASSRSGQGSETQYF.